The rows below give T cell receptor beta chains drawn from one sample of a study of shared clonotypes between healthy human individuals. The protocol was immunoSEQ multiplex PCR, while the TCRdb copy is restricted to in-frame clones and leaves out a portion. Altogether around 2,000,000 clones are present, 85% to 95% being singletons, with the ten largest covering under 0.15%. The sequenced sample was naive CD4+ T cells sorted from blood. These TCRs come from a man aged 18-30 years in good health. Each CDR3 is given with its conserved first and last residue. Fields, in order: V gene, J gene, clone size, D gene, CDR3 protein, CDR3 DNA. D genes are given only for firm matches. Clone size, where shown, is once, few, many, or a class for clones that have expanded.

V: TRBV6-5; J: TRBJ1-2; size: .; D: TRBD1; CDR3: CASSKQGNGYTF; DNA: TGTGCCAGCAGCAAACAGGGGAATGGCTACACCTTC
V: TRBV9; J: TRBJ2-5; size: .; D: .; CDR3: CASSVAHSGSGGETQYF; DNA: TGTGCCAGCAGCGTAGCTCATTCGGGATCAGGTGGAGAGACCCAGTACTTC
V: TRBV27; J: TRBJ2-3; size: .; D: .; CDR3: CASSLWGTDTQYF; DNA: TGTGCCAGCAGTTTGTGGGGCACAGATACGCAGTATTTT
V: TRBV5-6; J: TRBJ1-4; size: .; D: .; CDR3: CASSLWSAATNEKLFF; DNA: TGTGCCAGCAGCTTGTGGTCGGCGGCAACTAATGAAAAACTGTTTTTT
V: TRBV11-2; J: TRBJ2-5; size: .; D: .; CDR3: CASSSGLWPEIQETQYF; DNA: TGTGCCAGCAGCTCTGGTTTGTGGCCGGAGATCCAAGAGACCCAGTACTTC
V: TRBV6-6; J: TRBJ2-7; size: .; D: TRBD1; CDR3: CASLSTGTGPHEQYF; DNA: TGTGCCAGCCTTTCGACCGGGACAGGGCCCCACGAGCAGTACTTC
V: TRBV6-5; J: TRBJ2-1; size: .; D: .; CDR3: CASSGSRENNEQFF; DNA: TGTGCCAGCTCGGGAAGCAGGGAAAACAATGAGCAGTTCTTC
V: TRBV18; J: TRBJ1-5; size: .; D: TRBD1; CDR3: CASSPGTANQPQHF; DNA: TGTGCCAGCTCACCAGGGACAGCTAATCAGCCCCAGCATTTT
V: TRBV7-9; J: TRBJ2-7; size: .; D: TRBD2; CDR3: CASSPGLAQGEQYF; DNA: TGTGCCAGCAGCCCGGGACTAGCACAGGGCGAGCAGTACTTC
V: TRBV30; J: TRBJ1-5; size: .; D: .; CDR3: CAWSGTDSNQPQHF; DNA: TGTGCCTGGAGTGGGACGGATAGCAATCAGCCCCAGCATTTT
V: TRBV10-1; J: TRBJ1-3; size: once; D: .; CDR3: CASSENPAGNTIYF; DNA: TGCGCCAGCAGTGAGAATCCCGCTGGAAACACCATATATTTT
V: TRBV6-1; J: TRBJ1-5; size: .; D: .; CDR3: CASSGDQPQHF; DNA: TGTGCCAGCAGTGGGGATCAGCCCCAGCATTTT
V: TRBV6-6; J: TRBJ1-1; size: once; D: .; CDR3: CASSYSLGTRNTEAFF; DNA: TGTGCCAGCAGTTACTCGCTCGGGACACGGAACACTGAAGCTTTCTTT
V: TRBV7-3; J: TRBJ2-2; size: .; D: TRBD1; CDR3: CASSSWTGIGTGELFF; DNA: TGTGCCAGCAGCTCCTGGACAGGGATCGGCACCGGGGAGCTGTTTTTT
V: TRBV5-1; J: TRBJ1-5; size: .; D: .; CDR3: CASSLEGLSNQPQHF; DNA: TGCGCCAGCAGCTTGGAAGGTCTTAGCAATCAGCCCCAGCATTTT
V: TRBV5-1; J: TRBJ2-3; size: .; D: .; CDR3: CASSLIRGQDTQYF; DNA: TGCGCCAGCAGCTTAATCCGGGGGCAAGATACGCAGTATTTT
V: TRBV4-3; J: TRBJ2-2; size: .; D: .; CDR3: CASSQERGGNTGELFF; DNA: TGCGCCAGCAGCCAAGAAAGAGGGGGGAACACCGGGGAGCTGTTTTTT
V: TRBV28; J: TRBJ2-3; size: .; D: TRBD2; CDR3: CASSSGGAVDTQYF; DNA: TGTGCCAGCAGTTCCGGGGGGGCCGTAGATACGCAGTATTTT
V: TRBV5-1; J: TRBJ2-2; size: .; D: TRBD1; CDR3: CASSLTGTANTGELFF; DNA: TGCGCCAGCAGCCTAACCGGGACAGCGAACACCGGGGAGCTGTTTTTT
V: TRBV9; J: TRBJ1-4; size: .; D: .; CDR3: CASSPYTGTEPNEKLFF; DNA: TGTGCCAGCAGCCCATATACCGGGACGGAGCCTAATGAAAAACTGTTTTTT
V: TRBV7-2; J: TRBJ1-1; size: .; D: .; CDR3: CASSYQYTEAFF; DNA: TGTGCCAGCAGCTACCAGTACACTGAAGCTTTCTTT
V: TRBV5-1; J: TRBJ1-4; size: .; D: .; CDR3: CASSPMGGFYEKLFF; DNA: TGCGCCAGCAGCCCCATGGGGGGGTTTTACGAAAAACTGTTTTTT
V: TRBV7-2; J: TRBJ2-1; size: .; D: TRBD2; CDR3: CASSKLAGGGNEQFF; DNA: TGTGCCAGCAGCAAACTAGCGGGAGGCGGCAATGAGCAGTTCTTC
V: TRBV6-1; J: TRBJ2-7; size: .; D: .; CDR3: CASSGWLERAYEQYF; DNA: TGTGCCAGCAGTGGGTGGTTGGAGCGGGCCTACGAGCAGTACTTC
V: TRBV2; J: TRBJ2-2; size: once; D: TRBD2; CDR3: CASKASGRIIGTGELFF; DNA: TGTGCCAGCAAAGCTAGCGGGAGGATCATAGGGACCGGGGAGCTGTTTTTT
V: TRBV29-1; J: TRBJ2-3; size: once; D: .; CDR3: CSVVTTSLTQYF; DNA: TGCAGCGTTGTCACGACCTCTTTAACGCAGTATTTT
V: TRBV18; J: TRBJ1-1; size: .; D: .; CDR3: CASSPPGGMNTEAFF; DNA: TGTGCCAGCTCACCACCGGGTGGAATGAACACTGAAGCTTTCTTT
V: TRBV6-1; J: TRBJ1-5; size: once; D: TRBD1; CDR3: CASSQYGQGNQPQHF; DNA: TGTGCCAGCAGTCAATACGGACAGGGCAATCAGCCCCAGCATTTT
V: TRBV11-1; J: TRBJ2-7; size: .; D: TRBD2; CDR3: CASSTGLADNSYEQYF; DNA: TGTGCCAGCAGCACGGGACTAGCGGATAACTCCTACGAGCAGTACTTC
V: TRBV9; J: TRBJ2-3; size: .; D: TRBD2; CDR3: CASSPEAGGTDTQYF; DNA: TGTGCCAGCAGCCCCGAGGCGGGAGGAACAGATACGCAGTATTTT
V: TRBV5-1; J: TRBJ1-3; size: .; D: .; CDR3: CASSLALLDSLTSGNTIYF; DNA: TGCGCCAGCAGCTTGGCCCTGCTGGACAGTCTCACCTCTGGAAACACCATATATTTT
V: TRBV28; J: TRBJ2-5; size: .; D: TRBD1; CDR3: CASSPDRVPPETQYF; DNA: TGTGCCAGCAGCCCGGACAGGGTCCCGCCAGAGACCCAGTACTTC
V: TRBV29-1; J: TRBJ2-3; size: .; D: .; CDR3: CSVGGLARTDTQYF; DNA: TGCAGCGTGGGGGGTCTAGCGAGAACAGATACGCAGTATTTT
V: TRBV18; J: TRBJ1-6; size: .; D: .; CDR3: CASSPQDGYNSPLHF; DNA: TGTGCCAGCTCACCTCAGGACGGGTATAATTCACCCCTCCACTTT
V: TRBV5-1; J: TRBJ2-3; size: .; D: .; CDR3: CASSLSGRTDTQYF; DNA: TGCGCCAGCAGCTTGTCGGGGCGAACAGATACGCAGTATTTT
V: TRBV5-1; J: TRBJ1-4; size: .; D: TRBD1; CDR3: CASSTWTGPNEKLFF; DNA: TGCGCCAGCAGCACCTGGACAGGGCCAAATGAAAAACTGTTTTTT